The 19 T cell receptor beta chains listed next were all sequenced from one sample in a study of OX40 agonist ivuxolimab in advanced cancers. The protocol was immunoSEQ multiplex PCR, while the TCRdb copy is restricted to in-frame clones and leaves out a portion. There are tens of thousands of clones in the sample; around 85% occur only once, and roughly 0.8% lies in the top ten. Sample: CD4+ or CD8+ T cells sorted from blood, taken in a trial of the OX40 agonist ivuxolimab. These TCRs come from an adult with an advanced solid tumor such as melanoma, head and neck, liver or kidney cancer.

The V gene is TRBV5-1, the J gene TRBJ1-4; D not certain. The CDR3 extends over 15 amino acids. The V gene's germline CDR1 is SGHRS and CDR2 YFSETQ. Trimming pared 3 bases from V and 6 bases from J, leaving 15 bases between. CDR3 residues: CASSWTGSADEKLFF. In DNA, the CDR3 is TGCGCCAGCAGCTGGACGGGGAGTGCGGATGAAAAACTGTTTTTT. Full variable domain (outside the CDR3, taken from reference TRBV5-1 and TRBJ1-4): KAGVTQTPRYLIKTRGQQVTLSCSPISGHRSVSWYQQTPGQGLQFLFEYFSETQRNKGNFPGRFSGRQFSNSRSEMNVSTLELGDSALYLCASSWTGSADEKLFFGSGTQLSVL.

This clone has just a few counts. V is TRBV4-1 and J is TRBJ1-6, with D possibly matching TRBD1 (5 bases). The ends were cut back, 1 base at V and 8 bases at J, with 18 bases in the middle. The germline gives CDR1 MGHRA, CDR2 YSYEKL. The CDR3 is 17 residues long. CDR3 protein: CASSQVGREKGHSPLHF. The CDR3 bases are TGCGCCAGCAGCCAAGTCGGCAGGGAAAAAGGGCATTCACCCCTCCACTTT.

J is TRBJ1-1 and V is TRBV28; D might be TRBD1 (5 bases). CDR3 length: 12 amino acids. Germline V gene sequence: CDR1 MDHEN, CDR2 SYDVKM. The V end was cut by 4 bases, the J end by 9 bases, with 12 bases between. The CDR3 region has the DNA TGTGCCAGCAGTTCAACCGGGACTAAAGCTTTCTTT. This gives the protein CASSSTGTKAFF.

The rearrangement links TRBV6-6 to TRBJ1-2, with 7 nucleotides matching TRBD1. The CDR3 is 13 residues long. Losses at the gene ends were 5 bases for V and 1 base for J; bases not matched to a gene: 1. Looked up from germline, CDR1 is MNHNY and CDR2 is SVGAGI (reference sequence). The CDR3 sequence is CASSRDSNYGYTF. DNA for the CDR3: TGTGCCAGCAGTCGGGACAGTAACTATGGCTACACCTTC.

The chain combines TRBV28 with TRBJ2-5; possible D gene TRBD1, 5 bases. The length of the CDR3 is 14 residues. Germline CDR1 MDHEN, CDR2 SYDVKM. The ends were cut back, 3 bases at V and 2 bases at J, with 10 bases in the middle. CDR3 DNA: TGTGCCAGCAGTTTTAGTACAGGACAAGAGACCCAGTACTTC. It encodes CASSFSTGQETQYF. Variable domain in full (rest from reference TRBV28 and TRBJ2-5): DVKVTQSSRYLVKRTGEKVFLECVQDMDHENMFWYRQDPGLGLRLIYFSYDVKMKEKGDIPEGYSVSREKKERFSLILESASTNQTSMYLCASSFSTGQETQYFGPGTRLLVL.

This sequence joins TRBV7-9 and TRBJ2-7; no reliable D call. CDR1 is SEHNR and CDR2 is FQNEAQ in the germline V gene (reference sequence). The CDR3 length is 14 residues. Deletions cut 5 bases from V and 0 bases from J, with 11 bases between. The CDR3 spells CASSPGRLSYEQYF. In DNA form, the CDR3 reads TGTGCCAGCAGCCCCGGACGCCTCTCCTACGAGCAGTACTTC.

This chain links TRBV19 with TRBJ1-1; TRBD1 aligns across 9 bases. The CDR3 is 18 residues long. J was trimmed by 4 bases and V by 10 bases; bases with no gene match: 22. CDR1 LNHDA and CDR2 SQIVND come from the germline V gene (reference sequence). The CDR3, as DNA: TGTGCCACTAGACCCTCCGGGACAGGGACGAGGGGTGGCACTGAAGCTTTCTTT. It specifies CATRPSGTGTRGGTEAFF.

This chain links TRBV7-9 with TRBJ2-7; 10 bases agree with TRBD2. Germline V gene sequence: CDR1 SEHNR, CDR2 FQNEAQ (reference sequence). The V gene end was trimmed by 0 bases and the J gene end by 2 bases; junction bases not matched to a gene: 13. This CDR3 spans 19 amino acids. CDR3 region: CASSLARLAGAHLPYEQYF. The CDR3 DNA follows: TGTGCCAGCAGCTTAGCGAGGCTAGCGGGGGCCCACCTTCCCTACGAGCAGTACTTC.

This clone occurred once. The V gene is TRBV5-8, the J gene TRBJ1-1; a weak D match, TRBD1 (5 bases). The germline V gene encodes CDR1 SGHTS and CDR2 YDEGEE. CDR3 length equals 13 residues. V dropped 2 bases and J dropped 4 bases, with 9 bases sitting between them. The CDR3 is CASSLGGTTEAFF. CDR3 nucleotide sequence: TGTGCCAGCAGCTTAGGAGGGACCACTGAAGCTTTCTTT.

The V call is TRBV19, the J call TRBJ2-4; D is ambiguous. In germline, CDR1 is LNHDA, CDR2 SQIVND (reference sequence). The CDR3 is 11 residues long. The V and J ends lost 7 bases and 7 bases respectively, with 8 bases between them. CDR3 protein: CASTDTNIQYF. CDR3 nucleotide sequence: TGTGCCAGTACCGACACGAACATTCAGTACTTC.

V is TRBV5-4 and J is TRBJ2-1; 15 bases agree with TRBD2. Germline loops: CDR1 SGHNT, CDR2 YYREEE (reference sequence). The trim removed 4 bases at V and 7 bases at J, leaving 9 bases unmatched. The CDR3 runs to 17 residues. CDR3 sequence (DNA): TGTGCCAGCAGCCCTGGACTAGCGGGGGGGCTGTGGAATGAGCAGTTCTTC. This codes for CASSPGLAGGLWNEQFF.

V and J are TRBV5-1 and TRBJ1-2; TRBD1 matches 8 bases. Germline CDR1 reads SGHRS; CDR2 reads YFSETQ. This CDR3 contains 14 residues. J lost 6 bases, V lost 4 bases, and 8 bases had no gene match. The CDR3 coding sequence is TGCGCCAGCAGCCCCGGGGCAGGGGGCAATGGCTACACCTTC. Its protein is CASSPGAGGNGYTF.

The gene calls are TRBV4-3 and TRBJ2-1, with 7 positions matching TRBD2. Germline CDR1 reads LGHNA; CDR2 reads YSLEER. V shed 1 base and J 8 bases; nucleotides not matched to a gene: 17. The CDR3 has 18 residues. The CDR3 spells CASSQGLSGAGDGDEQFF. As DNA, the CDR3 is TGCGCCAGCAGCCAAGGCCTGAGCGGGGCAGGAGATGGCGATGAGCAGTTCTTC.

This clone turned up a few times. The chain combines TRBV19 with TRBJ1-3; TRBD1 matches at 11 bases. V was clipped by 3 bases and J by 1 base; unmatched bases: 2. The CDR3 sequence is 16 residues long. Germline values: CDR1 LNHDA, CDR2 SQIVND (reference sequence). In DNA, the CDR3 is TGTGCCAGTAGTATGGGGACAGGGGGGTCTGGAAACACCATATATTTT. Translation: CASSMGTGGSGNTIYF. Filled out from reference TRBV19 and TRBJ1-3, the complete variable domain reads DGGITQSPKYLFRKEGQNVTLSCEQNLNHDAMYWYRQDPGQGLRLIYYSQIVNDFQKGDIAEGYSVSREKKESFPLTVTSAQKNPTAFYLCASSMGTGGSGNTIYFGEGSWLTVV.

V gene TRBV11-3 combines with J gene TRBJ2-1, with TRBD2 matching 8 bases. The V gene's germline CDR1 is SGHNT and CDR2 YENEEA. V gave up 5 bases and J gave up 0 bases; unmatched junction bases: 3. This CDR3 has 15 amino acids. The CDR3: CASSPLAGSYNEQFF. CDR3 DNA sequence: TGTGCCAGCAGCCCGCTAGCGGGCTCCTACAATGAGCAGTTCTTC.

The V call is TRBV5-1, the J call TRBJ2-7; D uncertain. This CDR3 comprises 14 residues. Per germline, CDR1 SGHRS and CDR2 YFSETQ. V gave up 2 bases and J gave up 0 bases, with 9 bases separating them. The CDR3 is CASSFSQASYEQYF. The CDR3 DNA follows: TGCGCCAGCAGCTTTAGTCAGGCCTCCTACGAGCAGTACTTC.

This clone was recorded only once. The V call is TRBV27, the J call TRBJ1-1; D possibly corresponds to TRBD1 (5 bases). Per the germline V gene, CDR1 is MNHEY and CDR2 is SMNVEV (reference sequence). The germline V and J ends were trimmed by 6 bases and 5 bases, with 13 bases remaining between them. This CDR3 contains 13 residues. As DNA, the CDR3 is TGTGCCAGCAGCCAGCTGGGGCGGACTGAAGCTTTCTTT. Protein sequence: CASSQLGRTEAFF.

The J gene is TRBJ2-7, the V gene TRBV28; D gene unclear. Germline V gene data show CDR1 as MDHEN and CDR2 as SYDVKM. This CDR3 comprises 11 residues. Trimming took 3 bases from V and 5 from J, leaving 5 bases between them. The CDR3 nucleotides are TGTGCCAGCAGTTTCCCACACGAGCAGTACTTC. Its protein product is CASSFPHEQYF.

The chain carries TRBV30 and TRBJ1-1, with D unclear. Trimming cost V 2 bases and J 4 bases, with 8 bases left between them. The germline gives CDR1 GTSNPN, CDR2 SVGIG (reference sequence). There are 12 residues in the CDR3. CDR3 nucleotides: TGTGCCTGGAGTCCGGCGGGCACTGAAGCTTTCTTT. It yields the protein CAWSPAGTEAFF.